Shown below are 20 T cell receptor beta chains from a single sample sequenced in a study of response to subunit inactivated influenza vaccine. One entry per CDR3 protein, called by TCRdb with MiXCR from the RT-PCR reads. The sample yields around 520,000 distinct CDR3 sequences, roughly 10% seen once. The material sequenced was PBMCs from blood, taken on the day of vaccination. These receptors were taken from a man aged 50-60 years who received an inactivated influenza vaccine.

This clonotype was counted a few times. This chain connects TRBV7-9 to TRBJ2-5; D may match TRBD1 or TRBD2 (5 bases each). V shed 4 bases and J shed 5 bases, with 14 bases lying between them. The CDR3 length is 14 residues. Germline CDR1 SEHNR, CDR2 FQNEAQ (reference sequence). CDR3 amino acids: CASSSSGTSETQYF. The CDR3 nucleotides are TGTGCCAGCAGCTCCTCCGGGACGTCCGAGACCCAGTACTTC.

The V and J genes are TRBV29-1 and TRBJ2-1; the D gene is possibly TRBD2 (5 bases). Per germline, CDR1 SQVTM and CDR2 ANQGSEA. CDR3 length: 14 residues. Trimming pared 4 bases from V and 0 bases from J, leaving 10 bases between. The CDR3 DNA follows: TGCAGCGTTGCAGCGACTACCTCCTACAATGAGCAGTTCTTC. Translation gives CSVAATTSYNEQFF.

This clonotype appeared many times. This chain connects TRBV5-1 to TRBJ2-3; a weak D match, TRBD1 (6 bases). The germline gives CDR1 SGHRS, CDR2 YFSETQ. The V and J ends lost 0 bases and 5 bases respectively, with 16 bases between them. The CDR3 runs to 16 residues. CDR3 in amino acids: CASSLVRSGVGDTQYF. The CDR3 bases are TGCGCCAGCAGCTTGGTGAGGTCAGGGGTTGGAGATACGCAGTATTTT.

This clonotype came up a few times. The chain is built from TRBV27 and TRBJ1-4; tentative D call: TRBD1 (5 bases). The CDR3 has 14 amino acids. V gave up 4 bases and J gave up 8 bases, with 14 bases separating them. Germline assignment: CDR1 MNHEY and CDR2 SMNVEV (reference sequence). CDR3 coding DNA: TGTGCCAGCAGTTCTGCAGGGAGGTGGGAAAAACTGTTTTTT. This codes for CASSSAGRWEKLFF.

Details on this clonotype: With a much larger clone just one base away, this may be a read error. The rearrangement uses TRBV20-1 and TRBJ2-3; D not resolved. CDR3 length: 13 amino acids. In germline, CDR1 is DFQATT, CDR2 SNEGSKA (reference sequence). CDR3 residues: CSARDSTTDTRYF. The CDR3, as DNA: TGCAGTGCTAGAGATTCGACCACAGATACGCGGTATTTT.

This clonotype appeared once. The gene calls are TRBV29-1 and TRBJ1-2; D is unresolved. This CDR3 is built from 12 residues. Germline V gene lookup returns CDR1 SQVTM and CDR2 ANQGSEA. With 6 bases removed from V and 4 bases from J, the gap between germline ends came to 12 bases. The CDR3 here is CSVRSQPYGYTF. DNA of the CDR3: TGCAGCGTGCGTTCACAGCCCTATGGCTACACCTTC. Drawing the rest from reference TRBV29-1 and TRBJ1-2, the complete variable domain is SAVISQKPSRDICQRGTSLTIQCQVDSQVTMMFWYRQQPGQSLTLIATANQGSEATYESGFVIDKFPISRPNLTFSTLTVSNMSPEDSSIYLCSVRSQPYGYTFGSGTRLTVV.

Ten or more counts support this clonotype. CDR3 sequence (DNA): TGTGCCAGCAGACCTACAGGGAGGGGTAGCAATCAGCCCCAGCATTTT. Protein product: CASRPTGRGSNQPQHF. The chain employs TRBV6-1 and TRBJ1-5, with a weak D call TRBD1 (6 bases). CDR3 size: 16 residues. Trimming stripped 6 bases from V and 0 bases from J, with 15 bases between. Germline CDR1 reads MNHNS; CDR2 reads SASEGT.

The chain carries TRBV6-1 and TRBJ2-7, with 9 bases identical to TRBD1. Germline CDR1 is MNHNS and CDR2 is SASEGT. This CDR3 region has 14 residues. V was clipped by 6 bases and J by 2 bases; unmatched bases: 5. CDR3 sequence: CASRPGQGTYEQYF. The CDR3 DNA sequence: TGTGCCAGCAGGCCGGGACAGGGTACCTACGAGCAGTACTTC.

This clonotype has at least ten counts. The rearrangement joins TRBV7-7 to TRBJ2-2; D unresolved. Germline values: CDR1 SSHAT, CDR2 FNYEAQ (reference sequence). Trimming pared 0 bases from V and 0 bases from J, leaving 5 bases between. This CDR3 has 15 residues. The CDR3: CASSLAEANTGELFF. CDR3 coding DNA: TGTGCCAGCAGCTTAGCGGAAGCGAACACCGGGGAGCTGTTTTTT.

The table lists this clonotype with many counts. The genes are TRBV5-1 and TRBJ2-5; tentative D call: TRBD2 (6 bases). Germline V CDR1 and CDR2: SGHRS, YFSETQ. The V end was cut by 0 bases, the J end by 4 bases, with 13 bases between. The CDR3 consists of 15 residues. The CDR3 protein is CASSLGLVGRETQYF. CDR3 DNA sequence: TGCGCCAGCAGCTTGGGACTAGTAGGTAGAGAGACCCAGTACTTC.

The V call is TRBV25-1, the J call TRBJ2-3, with TRBD1 matching over 7 bases. Germline V CDR1 and CDR2: MGHDK, SYGVNS. The ends lost 4 bases at V and 2 bases at J; junction bases unmatched: 9. The CDR3 contains 16 residues. CDR3 nucleotides: TGTGCCAGCAGTGCCCGACAGGGAAGGGCCACAGATACGCAGTATTTT. The encoded protein is CASSARQGRATDTQYF.

This clonotype appeared a few times. As DNA, the CDR3 is TGCAGTGCTCGGGCCGTGGCAACTAATGAAAAACTGTTTTTT. It is translated as CSARAVATNEKLFF. The chain employs TRBV20-1 and TRBJ1-4, with unresolved D. V dropped 5 bases and J dropped 0 bases, with 10 bases sitting between them. This CDR3 is built from 14 residues. Germline CDR1 reads DFQATT; CDR2 reads SNEGSKA (reference sequence).

This clonotype appeared many times. The gene calls are TRBV7-2 and TRBJ1-3, with D unresolved. Trimming took off 5 bases at V and 2 bases at J, with 13 bases between the two ends. The CDR3 extends over 15 amino acids. CDR1 and CDR2 from the germline V gene are SGHTA and FQGNSA. The CDR3 region has the DNA TGTGCCAGCAGCAATGTACTTACGGCTGGAAACACCATATATTTT. Protein sequence: CASSNVLTAGNTIYF.

This chain links TRBV5-5 with TRBJ2-3, with TRBD1 as a possible D gene (6 bases). V lost 4 bases and J 2 bases, leaving 17 bases between the germline ends. Looked up from germline, CDR1 is SGHKS and CDR2 is YYEKEE (reference sequence). This CDR3 spans 16 amino acids. The CDR3 spells CASSTYTGPDTDTQYF. CDR3 nucleotides: TGTGCCAGCAGCACCTACACAGGGCCCGACACAGATACGCAGTATTTT.

The chain uses TRBV5-1 and TRBJ2-1; D gene unclear. Germline assignment: CDR1 SGHRS and CDR2 YFSETQ. The CDR3 runs 15 residues. V lost 4 bases to trimming and J lost 0 bases, with 11 bases between them. CDR3 amino acids: CASSLRHTSYNEQFF. For the CDR3, the DNA is TGCGCCAGCAGCCTCAGACATACCTCCTACAATGAGCAGTTCTTC.

The V gene is TRBV5-1, the J gene TRBJ2-5; 11 bases match TRBD2. J gave up 1 base and V 6 bases, and 8 bases lay outside the gene matches. This CDR3 has 16 residues. CDR1 SGHRS and CDR2 YFSETQ come from the germline V gene. CDR3 sequence (DNA): TGCGCCAGCACCCGCAATAGCGGGAGGGCCCAAGAGACCCAGTACTTC. Protein sequence: CASTRNSGRAQETQYF.

The sample holds a few counts of this clonotype. The V gene is TRBV20-1, the J gene TRBJ2-7; 7 bases line up with TRBD1. The CDR3 loop spans 16 amino acids. Germline CDR1 DFQATT, CDR2 SNEGSKA (reference sequence). The V gene end was trimmed by 1 base and the J gene end by 0 bases; junction bases not matched to a gene: 9. The CDR3 DNA is TGCAGTGCTAGAGTTACGGGACAGCAGGTCTCCTACGAGCAGTACTTC. Translating it yields CSARVTGQQVSYEQYF.

The chain links TRBV15 to TRBJ2-7; 7 positions match TRBD2. The CDR3 spans 15 residues. V was clipped by 0 bases and J by 2 bases; unmatched bases: 4. Germline V gives CDR1 LNHNV, CDR2 YYDKDF (reference sequence). CDR3 loop: CATSRESSGTYEQYF. CDR3 DNA sequence: TGTGCCACCAGCAGAGAGTCTAGCGGCACCTACGAGCAGTACTTC. Filled out from reference TRBV15 and TRBJ2-7, the complete variable domain reads DAMVIQNPRYQVTQFGKPVTLSCSQTLNHNVMYWYQQKSSQAPKLLFHYYDKDFNNEADTPDNFQSRRPNTSFCFLDIRSPGLGDTAMYLCATSRESSGTYEQYFGPGTRLTVT.

This clonotype showed up just once. This chain connects TRBV11-2 to TRBJ2-7, with 8 bases that match TRBD2. V lost 0 bases to trimming and J lost 3 bases; unmatched junction nucleotides: 4. Germline V gene data show CDR1 as SGHAT and CDR2 as FQNNGV. The CDR3 length is 15 residues. The CDR3 protein is CASSLDAGGFYEQYF. The DNA of the CDR3 is TGTGCCAGCAGCTTAGATGCGGGAGGCTTCTACGAGCAGTACTTC.

This clonotype has ten or more counts. The genes are TRBV7-2 and TRBJ1-5, with D perhaps TRBD1 (5 bases). This CDR3 is built from 13 residues. Germline V gene sequence: CDR1 SGHTA, CDR2 FQGNSA. V lost 3 bases, J lost 7 bases, and 10 bases lay in between. The CDR3 DNA reads as TGTGCCAGCAGCTTGGGACCAAGACAGCCCCAGCATTTT. This codes for CASSLGPRQPQHF.